Sequencing of this T cell receptor (beta chain) was carried out in a study of T cell repertoires and HLA-DP antigens. TCRdb keeps only in-frame clones here, not all; method: immunoSEQ multiplex PCR. The sample holds 65,000 to 95,000 clones, 80% seen once. This clone was detected once. Its target is not known. Germline-derived CDR1 and CDR2 are LGHNA and YSLEER. CDR3 length: 14 residues. With 0 bases removed from V and 0 bases from J, the gap between germline ends came to 5 bases. The receptor was derived from a man aged 55 to 70 in good health and CMV-seronegative. The sample was CD4+ T cells from PBMCs. The chain combines TRBV4-3 with TRBJ1-2; D gene unclear. CDR3 nucleotide sequence: TGCGCCAGCAGCCAAGATTCAGCTAACTATGGCTACACCTTC. Translation gives CASSQDSANYGYTF.